This T cell receptor (beta chain) was identified in a study of Ad26.COV2.S vaccination and SARS-CoV-2 variants. Study details: Ad26.COV2.S, an intramuscular injection, was given once or twice 56 days apart.

Points from the study as a whole: Vaccinees displayed broader spike-specific TCR repertoires than placebo recipients.

Germline V CDR1 and CDR2: MNHEY, SVGAGI. The V gene lost 9 bases and the J gene lost 4 bases, with 18 bases spanning the gap. The CDR3 length is 14 residues. Regarding this clone: Its antigen is not known.

Using immunoSEQ multiplex PCR, the repertoire was profiled, and TCRdb retains in-frame clones only, with some absent. The sample holds about 680,000 clones, about 90% seen once. Treatment of the sample: around 19 received Ad26.COV2.S at low or high dose, single or two shots; about 5 received placebo; per-sample allocation not given. Following the first vaccine or placebo injection, samples were taken on day 63. The origin of this receptor is a person aged 18-60 years who received the Ad26.COV2.S COVID-19 vaccine or a placebo. The chain couples TRBV6-5 to TRBJ1-2; no definite D call. Material: peripheral blood, obtained in a trial of Ad26.COV2.S vaccine versus placebo. In nucleotides, the CDR3 is TGTGCCAGTACAAACCTCGGGGTGAGCTATGGCTACACCTTC. Amino acids: CASTNLGVSYGYTF.